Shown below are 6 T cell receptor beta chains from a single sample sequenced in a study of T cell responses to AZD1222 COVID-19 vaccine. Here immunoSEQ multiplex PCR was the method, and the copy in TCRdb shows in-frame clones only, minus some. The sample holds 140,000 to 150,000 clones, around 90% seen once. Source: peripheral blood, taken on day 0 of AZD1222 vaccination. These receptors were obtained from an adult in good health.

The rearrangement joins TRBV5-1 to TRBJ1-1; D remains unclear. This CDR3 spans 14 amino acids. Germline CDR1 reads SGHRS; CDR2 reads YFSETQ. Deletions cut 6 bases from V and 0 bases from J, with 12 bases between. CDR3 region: CASTRVGMNTEAFF. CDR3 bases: TGCGCCAGCACCCGAGTAGGCATGAACACTGAAGCTTTCTTT.

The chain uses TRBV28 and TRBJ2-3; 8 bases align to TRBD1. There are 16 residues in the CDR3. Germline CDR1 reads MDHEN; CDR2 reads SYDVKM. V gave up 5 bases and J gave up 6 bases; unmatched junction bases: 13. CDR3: CASSPLGQGARDTQYF. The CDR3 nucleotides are TGTGCCAGCAGTCCCCTGGGGCAGGGGGCGAGGGATACGCAGTATTTT.

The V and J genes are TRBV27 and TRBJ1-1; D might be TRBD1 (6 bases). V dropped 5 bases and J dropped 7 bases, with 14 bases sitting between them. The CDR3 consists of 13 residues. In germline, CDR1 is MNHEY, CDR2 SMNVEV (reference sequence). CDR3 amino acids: CASSARTGHEAFF. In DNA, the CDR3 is TGTGCCAGCAGTGCGAGGACGGGACATGAAGCTTTCTTT.

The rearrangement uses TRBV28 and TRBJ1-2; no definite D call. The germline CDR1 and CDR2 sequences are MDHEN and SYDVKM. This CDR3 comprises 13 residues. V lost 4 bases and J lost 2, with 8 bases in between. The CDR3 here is CASSWTVNYGYTF. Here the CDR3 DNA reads TGTGCCAGCAGTTGGACGGTAAACTATGGCTACACCTTC.

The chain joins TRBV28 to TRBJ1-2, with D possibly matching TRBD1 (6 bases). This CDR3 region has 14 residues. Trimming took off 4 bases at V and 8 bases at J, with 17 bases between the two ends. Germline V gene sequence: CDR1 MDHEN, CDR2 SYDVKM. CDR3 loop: CASSSHSDRKGYTF. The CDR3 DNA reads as TGTGCCAGCAGTTCCCACTCTGACAGGAAAGGCTACACCTTC.

The CDR3 reads CASNPVVGSGNTIYF. CDR3 in DNA: TGCGCCAGCAATCCCGTGGTGGGCTCTGGAAACACCATATATTTT. This chain uses TRBV5-1 with TRBJ1-3; D gene unclear. CDR1 and CDR2 from the germline V gene are SGHRS and YFSETQ. The CDR3 sequence is 15 residues long. The ends were cut back, 6 bases at V and 0 bases at J, with 13 bases in the middle.